Shown below are 25 T cell receptor beta chains from a single sample sequenced in a study of blood T cell repertoires in COVID-19. Only in-frame clones appear in the TCRdb table, and some are missing; sequencing was by immunoSEQ multiplex PCR. The profile shows 80,000 or so clones, about 89% of them singletons. Sample: peripheral blood. These receptors were collected from a woman aged 55-75 years with acute or convalescent COVID-19.

For this clone: Mismatch with germline at one junction end may stem from a read error. The chain couples TRBV18 to TRBJ1-1; 7 bases match TRBD1. This CDR3 comprises 13 residues. Germline assignment: CDR1 KGHSH and CDR2 LQKENI. The CDR3 is CASSPDRRGEPFF. The DNA of the CDR3 is TGTGCCAGCTCACCGGACAGGAGGGGTGAACCTTTCTTT.

The J gene is TRBJ2-5, the V gene TRBV9; D gene ambiguous. This CDR3 has 12 amino acids. Between the trimmed V and J ends, which lost 5 bases and 1 base, there was a span of 6 bases. Germline-derived CDR1 and CDR2 are SGDLS and YYNGEE. This CDR3 is CASRGSQETQYF. The CDR3 nucleotides read TGTGCCAGCAGGGGCAGCCAAGAGACCCAGTACTTC.

This chain links TRBV4-2 with TRBJ2-7, with D possibly matching TRBD1 (6 bases). Per the germline V gene, CDR1 is LGHNA and CDR2 is YNFKEQ. The CDR3 has 15 amino acids. V was cut by 0 bases and J by 5 bases, with 14 bases left in between. CDR3 nucleotide sequence: TGTGCCAGCAGCCAAGATTACAGGGCCCAGGACGAGCAGTACTTC. Protein: CASSQDYRAQDEQYF.

The rearrangement joins TRBV5-1 to TRBJ1-2, with D tentatively TRBD1 (5 bases). V was clipped by 5 bases and J by 2 bases, with 10 bases between them. Germline CDR1 and CDR2: SGHRS and YFSETQ. The CDR3 runs 13 residues. CDR3 sequence: CASSSDTNYGYTF. The CDR3 DNA reads TGCGCCAGCAGTTCGGACACCAACTATGGCTACACCTTC.

This chain links TRBV2 with TRBJ2-3; D is unclear. The germline V and J ends were trimmed by 3 bases and 6 bases, with 7 bases remaining between them. CDR1 is SNHLY, CDR2 FYNNEI, per germline. The CDR3 has 12 residues. In DNA form, the CDR3 reads TGTGCCAGCAGTGATTTGGAGGATACGCAGTATTTT. It encodes CASSDLEDTQYF.

This chain links TRBV7-9 with TRBJ2-1; 9 bases fit TRBD2. This CDR3 contains 16 residues. V lost 4 bases and J lost 2; bases outside the gene matches: 6. CDR1 and CDR2 from the germline V gene are SEHNR and FQNEAQ (reference sequence). The DNA for the CDR3 is TGTGCCAGCAGCTCCCTGGGCGGGAGGGCCTACAATGAGCAGTTCTTC. Its translation: CASSSLGGRAYNEQFF.

The gene calls are TRBV29-1 and TRBJ1-1, with D perhaps TRBD1 (6 bases). Germline CDR1 and CDR2: SQVTM and ANQGSEA. This CDR3 spans 12 amino acids. The V and J ends lost 4 bases and 5 bases respectively, with 11 bases between them. The CDR3 spells CSVAFGTTEAFF. In nucleotides, the CDR3 is TGCAGCGTTGCGTTTGGGACAACTGAAGCTTTCTTT.

The V gene is TRBV29-1, the J gene TRBJ1-1; weak D call: TRBD1 (6 bases). The CDR3 covers 14 residues. Germline values: CDR1 SQVTM, CDR2 ANQGSEA. Trimming cost V 2 bases and J 3 bases, with 13 bases left between them. CDR3 sequence reads: CSVEHRATDTEAFF. The CDR3 bases are TGCAGCGTTGAACACAGGGCTACGGACACTGAAGCTTTCTTT.

The rearrangement joins TRBV4-3 to TRBJ1-2; the D is unclear. Looked up from germline, CDR1 is LGHNA and CDR2 is YSLEER. Trimming shortened V by 1 base and J by 4 bases, and 19 bases separated the two germline ends. This CDR3 has 17 amino acids. This CDR3 is CASSQGLFAGRGYGYTF. The CDR3 coding sequence is TGCGCCAGCAGCCAAGGGCTTTTCGCGGGCCGGGGCTATGGCTACACCTTC.

The rearrangement uses TRBV4-1 and TRBJ1-5, with D perhaps TRBD1 (5 bases). V lost 4 bases, J lost 0 bases, and 16 bases lay in between. The CDR3 extends over 17 amino acids. Germline lookup yields CDR1 MGHRA and CDR2 YSYEKL. CDR3 in DNA: TGCGCCAGCAGCCCTAACCAGGGACTAGCTAGCAATCAGCCCCAGCATTTT. Translated, it gives CASSPNQGLASNQPQHF.

This sequence joins TRBV28 and TRBJ2-2, with no clear D. Per germline, CDR1 MDHEN and CDR2 SYDVKM. The CDR3 has 15 amino acids. With 6 bases removed from V and 3 bases from J, the gap between germline ends came to 14 bases. The CDR3 nucleotides read TGTGCCAGCAGCTCCGCTATGCCGGACACCGGGGAGCTGTTTTTT. Translating it yields CASSSAMPDTGELFF.

The chain links TRBV7-2 to TRBJ2-1; D is uncertain. Germline V lookup: CDR1 SGHTA, CDR2 FQGNSA. The CDR3 totals 14 residues. Trimming cost V 0 bases and J 8 bases, with 11 bases left between them. The CDR3 here is CASSLAYYWDEQFF. Written as DNA, the CDR3 is TGTGCCAGCAGCTTAGCCTACTACTGGGATGAGCAGTTCTTC.

This chain joins TRBV5-5 and TRBJ1-1; TRBD1 is a possible D gene (5 bases). V lost 0 bases, J lost 3 bases, and 6 bases lay in between. CDR1 is SGHKS, CDR2 YYEKEE, per germline (reference sequence). The CDR3 totals 13 residues. The CDR3 coding sequence is TGTGCCAGCAGCTTGGGGGGCGACACTGAAGCTTTCTTT. Protein product: CASSLGGDTEAFF.

The V gene is TRBV2, the J gene TRBJ1-5, with D unclear. CDR3 length: 14 amino acids. V lost 4 bases and J 5 bases, leaving 12 bases between the germline ends. Germline V gene sequence: CDR1 SNHLY, CDR2 FYNNEI. The CDR3 region is CASSGTGGYQPQHF. CDR3 in DNA: TGTGCCAGCAGTGGGACGGGAGGGTATCAGCCCCAGCATTTT.

The V gene is TRBV18, the J gene TRBJ2-7; TRBD2 might be the D (5 bases). V was pared by 5 bases and J by 5 bases, with 13 bases between. The length of the CDR3 is 13 residues. Germline V gene lookup returns CDR1 KGHSH and CDR2 LQKENI. Here the CDR3 DNA reads TGTGCCAGCTCAACCCAAAGCGGTAACGAGCAGTACTTC. Its translation is CASSTQSGNEQYF.

The chain employs TRBV6-1 and TRBJ1-5; TRBD1 matches 7 bases. The CDR3 consists of 15 residues. J was trimmed by 6 bases and V by 2 bases; bases with no gene match: 7. Germline loops: CDR1 MNHNS, CDR2 SASEGT. The CDR3 loop reads CASSERGRGVQPQHF. The CDR3 region has the DNA TGTGCCAGCAGTGAAAGGGGCAGGGGGGTTCAGCCCCAGCATTTT.

This rearrangement joins TRBV7-8 to TRBJ2-1, with 7 bases aligning to TRBD2. Looked up from germline, CDR1 is SGHVS and CDR2 is FQNEAQ. The J segment lost 12 bases and the V segment lost 5 bases, leaving 19 bases of the junction unmatched. The CDR3 sequence is 16 residues long. CDR3 protein: CASSPGGGPPFIGQFF. The DNA for the CDR3 is TGTGCCAGCAGCCCGGGGGGAGGGCCTCCCTTCATCGGGCAGTTCTTC.

V gene TRBV20-1 combines with J gene TRBJ2-5; no clear D gene. CDR1 DFQATT and CDR2 SNEGSKA come from the germline V gene (reference sequence). This CDR3 comprises 12 residues. Trimming cost V 3 bases and J 2 bases, with 7 bases left between them. Here the CDR3 reads CSASRQQETQYF. The CDR3, as DNA: TGCAGTGCTAGTCGTCAGCAAGAGACCCAGTACTTC.

V usage is TRBV4-2 and J usage is TRBJ2-1, with D perhaps given as TRBD1 or TRBD2 (5 bases each). Per the germline V gene, CDR1 is LGHNA and CDR2 is YNFKEQ. The CDR3 covers 16 residues. The V gene lost 4 bases and the J gene lost 6 bases, with 19 bases spanning the gap. The CDR3 DNA follows: TGTGCCAGCAGCCCAGAGGGTTCGGCTAGGGGCAATGAGCAGTTCTTC. Amino acid sequence: CASSPEGSARGNEQFF.

The rearrangement uses TRBV15 and TRBJ1-2; tentative D call: TRBD1 (5 bases). CDR1 is LNHNV and CDR2 is YYDKDF in the germline V gene (reference sequence). V gave up 0 bases and J gave up 0 bases, with 8 bases separating them. This CDR3 contains 15 residues. The CDR3 is CATSRDPGANYGYTF. CDR3 nucleotide sequence: TGTGCCACCAGCAGAGATCCGGGGGCTAACTATGGCTACACCTTC.

The chain joins TRBV24-1 to TRBJ2-1; D remains ambiguous. The V and J ends lost 9 bases and 4 bases respectively, with 6 bases between them. The CDR3 is made up of 11 amino acids. Germline CDR1 KGHDR, CDR2 SFDVKD. CDR3 DNA: TGTGCCACCGCGTCTTACAATGAGCAGTTCTTC. It encodes CATASYNEQFF.

As concerns this clone: Other DNA sequences in the same sample also yield this CDR3. CDR3 DNA sequence: TGCGCCAGCAGCCCAGGACAGGGAGAGACCCAGTACTTC. It codes for CASSPGQGETQYF. This sequence joins TRBV5-1 and TRBJ2-5; 8 nucleotides line up with TRBD1. The CDR3 has 13 amino acids. CDR1 is SGHRS and CDR2 is YFSETQ in the germline V gene. The ends lost 4 bases at V and 4 bases at J; junction bases unmatched: 3.

Here the CDR3 reads CAWSVRSTDTQYF. The CDR3 region has the DNA TGTGCCTGGAGTGTACGGAGCACAGATACGCAGTATTTT. The chain employs TRBV30 and TRBJ2-3; D not resolved. Germline CDR1 reads GTSNPN; CDR2 reads SVGIG (reference sequence). Trimming removed 0 bases at V and 0 bases at J, with 4 bases between. This CDR3 contains 13 residues. Full variable domain (missing parts from reference TRBV30 and TRBJ2-3): SQTIHQWPATLVQPVGSPLSLECTVEGTSNPNLYWYRQAAGRGLQLLFYSVGIGQISSEVPQNLSASRPQDRQFILSSKKLLLSDSGFYLCAWSVRSTDTQYFGPGTRLTVL.

The chain couples TRBV2 to TRBJ1-4; no clear D gene. CDR3 length equals 14 residues. V shed 8 bases and J shed 5 bases, with 15 bases lying between them. CDR1 and CDR2 (germline): SNHLY, FYNNEI. This CDR3 reads CASVLDSGNEKLFF. As DNA, the CDR3 is TGTGCCAGCGTATTGGATTCCGGGAATGAAAAACTGTTTTTT.

This chain uses TRBV4-3 with TRBJ1-2, with TRBD1 identical over 10 bases. This CDR3 region has 15 residues. Germline CDR1 and CDR2: LGHNA and YSLEER. After removal of 0 bases from V and 4 bases from J, the junction contained 2 bases not matched to a gene. The CDR3 loop reads CASSQETGGIYGYTF. In DNA, the CDR3 is TGCGCCAGCAGCCAAGAGACAGGGGGCATCTATGGCTACACCTTC.